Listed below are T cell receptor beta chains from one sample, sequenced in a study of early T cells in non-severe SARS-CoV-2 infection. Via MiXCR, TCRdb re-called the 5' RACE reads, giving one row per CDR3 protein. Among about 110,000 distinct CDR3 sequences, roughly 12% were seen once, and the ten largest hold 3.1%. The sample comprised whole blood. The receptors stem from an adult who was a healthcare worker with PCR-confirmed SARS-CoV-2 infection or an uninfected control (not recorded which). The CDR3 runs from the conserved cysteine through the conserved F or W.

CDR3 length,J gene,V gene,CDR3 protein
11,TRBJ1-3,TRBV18,CASSDLLGSGF
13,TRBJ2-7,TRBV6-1,CASRGGGSYEQYF
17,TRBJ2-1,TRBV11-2,CASSFRKAGGHYNEQFF
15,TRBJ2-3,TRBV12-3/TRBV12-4,CASRELAGGPDTQYF
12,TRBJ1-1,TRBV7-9,CASSPTGISPFF
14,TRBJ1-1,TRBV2,CASRTTGVATEAFF
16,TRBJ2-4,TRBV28,CASSYPSGGAKNIQYF
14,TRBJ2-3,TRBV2,CATGPAGRSDTQYF
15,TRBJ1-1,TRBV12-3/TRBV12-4,CASSLKGTGRSEAFF
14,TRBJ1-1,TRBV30,CAWIQGGMNTEAFF
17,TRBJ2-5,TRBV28,CASSLTSGGLFQETQYF
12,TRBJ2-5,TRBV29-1,CSARREKETQYF
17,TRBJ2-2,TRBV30,CAWNLGLAVIPTGELFF
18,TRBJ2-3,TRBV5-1,CASSLGLAGGLRTDTQYF
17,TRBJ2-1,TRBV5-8,CASSLAVLAGRYNEQFF
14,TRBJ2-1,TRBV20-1,CSAAGTSDYNEQFF
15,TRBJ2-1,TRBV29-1,CSVSLAVNSYNEQFF
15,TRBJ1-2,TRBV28,CASEDTDRGPYGYTF
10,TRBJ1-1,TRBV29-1,CSVGDIEAFF
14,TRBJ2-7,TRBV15,CATSIDRTSYEQYF
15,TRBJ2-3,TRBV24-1,CATSTRDRGTDTQYF
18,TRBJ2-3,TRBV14,CASSQVGTAPSGTDTQYF
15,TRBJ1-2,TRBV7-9,CASSLALGASYGYTF
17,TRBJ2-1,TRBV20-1,CSASELGLAGAYNEQFF
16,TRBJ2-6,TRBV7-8,CASSPTSRAGANVLTF
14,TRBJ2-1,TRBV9,CASSPPGPPHEQFF
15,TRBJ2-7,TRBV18,CASSPKKGLSYEQYF
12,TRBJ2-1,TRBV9,CASSHTGNEQFF
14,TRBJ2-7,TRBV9,CASSPSGLPYEQYF
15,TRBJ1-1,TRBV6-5,CASSSRLRGLSEAFF
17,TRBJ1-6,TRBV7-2,CASSLAGRGPYNSPLHF
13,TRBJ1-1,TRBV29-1,CSVDRGVNTEAFF
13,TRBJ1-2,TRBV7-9,CASSLYLQGGYTF
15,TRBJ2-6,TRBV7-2,CASSLRLVGANVLTF
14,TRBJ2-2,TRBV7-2,CASSLMVGAGELFF
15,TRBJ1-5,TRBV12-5,CASGLGWDSNQPQHF
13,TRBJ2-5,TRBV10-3,CAIRDSPGETQYF
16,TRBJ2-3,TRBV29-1,CSVREGLVIIADTQYF
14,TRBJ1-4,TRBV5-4,CASSLRATNEKLFF
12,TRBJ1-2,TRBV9,CASSADNYGYTF
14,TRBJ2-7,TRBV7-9,CASSLVQAPYEQYF